The next 29 T cell receptor beta chains were all read from a single sample in a study of PD-L1 blockade in urothelial cancer. Time point of the sample: pretreatment peripheral blood. Some clones are missing from TCRdb's copy, which holds only in-frame ones; the method was immunoSEQ multiplex PCR. The data contain some 40,000 clones, 88% of them singletons. This sample comprised PBMCs, obtained around atezolizumab (anti-PD-L1) treatment. The source is a donor aged 40 or over with urothelial cancer.

The rearrangement uses TRBV7-2 and TRBJ2-4; 16 nucleotides align to TRBD2. There are 19 residues in the CDR3. Per germline, CDR1 SGHTA and CDR2 FQGNSA. Trimming cost V 5 bases and J 1 base; bases outside gene matches: 8. The CDR3 here is CASSPPGLAGGPAKNIQYF. The CDR3 DNA reads as TGTGCCAGCAGCCCCCCGGGACTAGCGGGAGGGCCGGCCAAAAACATTCAGTACTTC.

The CDR3: CASSLATGGRSYEQYF. The CDR3, as DNA: TGTGCCAGCAGCTTAGCGACAGGTGGGCGCTCCTACGAGCAGTACTTC. The chain recombines TRBV7-9 with TRBJ2-7; TRBD1 is a possible D gene (6 bases). The CDR3 covers 16 residues. CDR1 and CDR2 from the germline V gene are SEHNR and FQNEAQ (reference sequence). V gave up 0 bases and J gave up 0 bases, with 12 bases separating them.

This chain links TRBV18 with TRBJ2-1; a weak D match, TRBD2 (5 bases). V gave up 4 bases and J gave up 5 bases, with 15 bases separating them. This CDR3 region has 15 residues. CDR1 KGHSH and CDR2 LQKENI come from the germline V gene. The CDR3 sequence is CASSRVGLRDNEQFF. CDR3 bases: TGTGCCAGCTCACGCGTAGGTTTGCGGGACAATGAGCAGTTCTTC.

This rearrangement joins TRBV28 to TRBJ1-5; D gene ambiguous. The CDR3 is 14 amino acids. The germline V gene has CDR1 MDHEN and CDR2 SYDVKM. Trimming took off 3 bases at V and 2 bases at J, with 8 bases between the two ends. The CDR3 DNA is TGTGCCAGCAGTTTCGGTCCCCGCAATCAGCCCCAGCATTTT. This translates into CASSFGPRNQPQHF.

This clone has more than one count but fewer than ten. The chain combines TRBV6-5 with TRBJ1-5, with D perhaps TRBD1 (5 bases). The CDR3 spans 15 residues. Trimming removed 0 bases from V and 7 bases from J, with 13 bases in between. Germline CDR1 reads MNHEY; CDR2 reads SVGAGI. CDR3 sequence: CASSYSGGEGQPQHF. The CDR3 DNA is TGTGCCAGCAGTTACTCGGGGGGGGAAGGGCAGCCCCAGCATTTT.

This chain connects TRBV28 to TRBJ2-1; 8 nucleotides match TRBD2. This CDR3 contains 16 residues. Germline V CDR1 and CDR2: MDHEN, SYDVKM. Trimming at V came to 6 bases and at J to 8 bases, leaving 15 bases not matched to a gene. The CDR3 is CASSYPRGGRLDEQFF. CDR3 coding DNA: TGTGCCAGCAGCTACCCCCGGGGGGGGCGCCTGGATGAGCAGTTCTTC.

This clone was observed once. The rearrangement joins TRBV10-3 to TRBJ2-1, with a tentative D call TRBD2 (7 bases). V was clipped by 0 bases and J by 9 bases, with 24 bases between them. CDR3 length equals 18 residues. Germline V gene data show CDR1 as ENHRY and CDR2 as SYGVKD. The CDR3 coding sequence is TGTGCCATCAGTGAGTCACCCGGACTAGGGACAACCCCGGGTGAGCAGTTCTTC. Translation: CAISESPGLGTTPGEQFF.

This chain connects TRBV4-1 to TRBJ2-1; TRBD2 agrees at 8 bases. Germline CDR1 is MGHRA and CDR2 is YSYEKL. CDR3 length: 15 amino acids. With 6 bases clipped from V and 0 bases from J, the junction kept 4 bases outside the gene matches. CDR3 loop: CASRPTSGSYNEQFF. Written as DNA, the CDR3 is TGCGCCAGCAGGCCCACTAGCGGCTCCTACAATGAGCAGTTCTTC.

V usage is TRBV4-1 and J usage is TRBJ1-4; TRBD1 agrees at 8 bases. The V gene end was trimmed by 5 bases and the J gene end by 10 bases; junction bases not matched to a gene: 9. Germline lookup yields CDR1 MGHRA and CDR2 YSYEKL. The CDR3 runs 14 residues. Here the CDR3 reads CASSTGTGGRKLFF. CDR3 bases: TGCGCCAGCAGCACCGGGACAGGTGGCCGAAAACTGTTTTTT.

The chain employs TRBV30 and TRBJ1-2; the D is unclear. The CDR3 consists of 13 residues. CDR1 and CDR2 (germline): GTSNPN, SVGIG (reference sequence). Trimming removed 0 bases at V and 3 bases at J, with 8 bases between. The CDR3 here is CAWSVYGDYGYTF. The DNA of the CDR3 is TGTGCCTGGAGTGTATACGGAGACTATGGCTACACCTTC.

V is TRBV29-1 and J is TRBJ2-1; 13 bases fit TRBD2. This CDR3 is 14 amino acids long. Germline V gene lookup returns CDR1 SQVTM and CDR2 ANQGSEA. Trimming at V came to 6 bases and at J to 6 bases, leaving 5 bases not matched to a gene. DNA for the CDR3: TGCAGCGTCGCAACTAGCGGGAGGGGCAATGAGCAGTTCTTC. Translating gives CSVATSGRGNEQFF.

There are a few counts of this clone. The chain links TRBV15 to TRBJ2-2; no firm D call. This CDR3 spans 17 amino acids. Germline-derived CDR1 and CDR2 are LNHNV and YYDKDF (reference sequence). V lost 3 bases and J lost 6, with 20 bases in between. In nucleotides, the CDR3 is TGTGCCACCAGCAGCCGCAGCCGAGGCAGCCTGTCCGGGGAGCTGTTTTTT. It yields the protein CATSSRSRGSLSGELFF. The full variable domain, its missing parts supplied by reference TRBV15 and TRBJ2-2, is DAMVIQNPRYQVTQFGKPVTLSCSQTLNHNVMYWYQQKSSQAPKLLFHYYDKDFNNEADTPDNFQSRRPNTSFCFLDIRSPGLGDTAMYLCATSSRSRGSLSGELFFGEGSRLTVL.

The chain combines TRBV7-9 with TRBJ2-7, with D possibly being TRBD1 (6 bases). Deletions cut 2 bases from V and 6 bases from J, with 11 bases between. This CDR3 has 13 amino acids. Germline lookup yields CDR1 SEHNR and CDR2 FQNEAQ (reference sequence). CDR3 residues: CASSLWGPGEQYF. The CDR3 DNA sequence: TGTGCCAGCAGCTTATGGGGGCCGGGCGAGCAGTACTTC.

CDR3 amino acids: CASSPLPGTANNEQFF. In DNA, the CDR3 is TGTGCCAGCTCACCCCTACCCGGGACAGCCAACAATGAGCAGTTCTTC. This chain connects TRBV18 to TRBJ2-1; 7 bases line up with TRBD1. J lost 5 bases, V lost 3 bases, and 10 bases had no gene match. Germline CDR1 and CDR2: KGHSH and LQKENI. This CDR3 is 16 amino acids long.

The chain recombines TRBV9 with TRBJ1-1; 7 bases are shared with TRBD1. With 0 bases clipped from V and 3 bases from J, the junction kept 2 bases outside the gene matches. CDR3 length: 14 amino acids. Germline CDR1 is SGDLS and CDR2 is YYNGEE. CDR3 in amino acids: CASSVVGTDTEAFF. DNA for the CDR3: TGTGCCAGCAGCGTAGTTGGGACAGACACTGAAGCTTTCTTT.

CDR3: CASSYTSAPDTQYF. DNA for the CDR3: TGTGCCAGCAGCTACACTAGCGCCCCAGATACGCAGTATTTT. The rearrangement joins TRBV7-2 to TRBJ2-3; 7 bases align to TRBD2. V lost 4 bases and J lost 4; bases outside the gene matches: 5. Germline V CDR1 and CDR2: SGHTA, FQGNSA. This CDR3 spans 14 amino acids.

V is TRBV2 and J is TRBJ2-1; the match to TRBD2 covers 10 bases. The V gene's germline CDR1 is SNHLY and CDR2 FYNNEI. Trimming removed 4 bases from V and 15 bases from J; junction bases left unmatched: 6. There are 12 residues in the CDR3. The CDR3 here is CASSGGTSVLFF. CDR3 nucleotide sequence: TGTGCCAGCAGTGGTGGGACTAGCGTTTTGTTCTTC.

The CDR3 sequence: CSALKDSTGELFF. CDR3 DNA: TGCAGCGCCCTAAAGGACTCCACCGGGGAGCTGTTTTTT. The genes are TRBV29-1 and TRBJ2-2; D is possibly TRBD2 (5 bases). V shed 7 bases and J shed 4 bases, with 13 bases lying between them. This CDR3 contains 13 residues. Germline CDR1 and CDR2: SQVTM and ANQGSEA.

V is TRBV19 and J is TRBJ2-7; 14 positions match TRBD2. The CDR3 loop spans 15 amino acids. Per the germline V gene, CDR1 is LNHDA and CDR2 is SQIVND (reference sequence). V lost 5 bases to trimming and J lost 5 bases; unmatched junction nucleotides: 5. The CDR3 loop reads CASSAGTSGSHEQYF. CDR3 DNA sequence: TGTGCCAGTAGTGCCGGGACTAGCGGGAGTCACGAGCAGTACTTC.

This clone was seen only once. V usage is TRBV4-1 and J usage is TRBJ2-3, with 9 positions matching TRBD2. The J segment lost 4 bases and the V segment lost 0 bases, leaving 2 bases of the junction unmatched. The germline V gene has CDR1 MGHRA and CDR2 YSYEKL. The CDR3 runs 15 residues. As DNA, the CDR3 is TGCGCCAGCAGCCAAGACGGGACTAGCTCAGATACGCAGTATTTT. Translated, it gives CASSQDGTSSDTQYF.

With respect to this clone: Within the sample, other DNA sequences also encode this same CDR3. This sequence joins TRBV7-9 and TRBJ1-1; D uncertain. Germline V CDR1 and CDR2: SEHNR, FQNEAQ (reference sequence). V shed 5 bases and J shed 4 bases, with 8 bases lying between them. The CDR3 consists of 12 residues. The CDR3, as DNA: TGTGCCAGCAGCCCTCGGGGCACTGAAGCTTTCTTT. As protein: CASSPRGTEAFF.

The chain is built from TRBV28 and TRBJ2-7, with TRBD2 identical over 7 bases. Germline lookup yields CDR1 MDHEN and CDR2 SYDVKM. V dropped 6 bases and J dropped 0; count of bases not matched to a gene: 8. The CDR3 covers 15 residues. The CDR3 sequence is CASRPSGASSYEQYF. In DNA, the CDR3 is TGTGCCAGCAGGCCTAGCGGTGCTAGCTCCTACGAGCAGTACTTC.

The genes are TRBV7-8 and TRBJ2-5, with 8 bases fitting TRBD2. Trimming at V came to 7 bases and at J to 1 base, leaving 17 bases not matched to a gene. Germline V gene lookup returns CDR1 SGHVS and CDR2 FQNEAQ. The CDR3 has 18 residues. CDR3 sequence (DNA): TGTGCCAGCAACACCAACTTGGACGGGGGGGTCATCCAAGAGACCCAGTACTTC. Protein sequence: CASNTNLDGGVIQETQYF.

This chain uses TRBV30 with TRBJ1-1; 8 bases agree with TRBD1. The CDR3 spans 14 residues. Per the germline V gene, CDR1 is GTSNPN and CDR2 is SVGIG (reference sequence). V trimming: 8 bases; J trimming: 6 bases; junction bases outside the gene matches: 14. The CDR3 bases are TGTGCCAGGGAAGATACAGGGGGGGGACCTGAAGCTTTCTTT. It translates to CAREDTGGGPEAFF.

The V gene is TRBV27, the J gene TRBJ2-2; D perhaps matches TRBD2 (5 bases). The CDR3 totals 14 residues. V gave up 5 bases and J gave up 4 bases, with 11 bases separating them. Germline V gene lookup returns CDR1 MNHEY and CDR2 SMNVEV (reference sequence). CDR3: CASSPYGLTGELFF. CDR3 DNA sequence: TGTGCCAGCAGTCCATACGGACTCACCGGGGAGCTGTTTTTT.

The chain links TRBV25-1 to TRBJ1-1; D possibly corresponds to TRBD1 (6 bases). V was clipped by 4 bases and J by 1 base, with 10 bases between them. CDR3 length: 14 residues. CDR1 is MGHDK and CDR2 is SYGVNS in the germline V gene. This CDR3 reads CASSVQGWNTEAFF. For the CDR3, the DNA is TGTGCCAGCAGTGTACAGGGATGGAACACTGAAGCTTTCTTT.

The chain recombines TRBV6-6 with TRBJ2-5; weak D call: TRBD2 (6 bases). The germline V and J ends were trimmed by 6 bases and 3 bases, with 14 bases remaining between them. Germline CDR1 MNHNY, CDR2 SVGAGI (reference sequence). This CDR3 is 14 amino acids long. The CDR3 protein is CASRKAPGEETQYF. CDR3 nucleotide sequence: TGTGCCAGCAGAAAGGCCCCGGGGGAAGAGACCCAGTACTTC.

This rearrangement joins TRBV30 to TRBJ2-5; D not resolved. In germline, CDR1 is GTSNPN, CDR2 SVGIG (reference sequence). V was pared by 0 bases and J by 5 bases, with 10 bases between. CDR3 length: 13 residues. Written as DNA, the CDR3 is TGTGCCTGGAGTGTAAGTGTTCGGGAGACCCAGTACTTC. Translation gives CAWSVSVRETQYF.

The CDR3 DNA follows: TGTGCCAGCTCACCAGGGCAGGAGAACACTGAAGCTTTCTTT. The encoded protein is CASSPGQENTEAFF. The chain uses TRBV18 and TRBJ1-1; no definite D call. Trimming removed 2 bases from V and 1 base from J, with 8 bases in between. The CDR3 has 14 residues. Germline V gene data show CDR1 as KGHSH and CDR2 as LQKENI. The full variable domain, completed using reference TRBV18 and TRBJ1-1, is NAGVMQNPRHLVRRRGQEARLRCSPMKGHSHVYWYRQLPEEGLKFMVYLQKENIIDESGMPKERFSAEFPKEGPSILRIQQVVRGDSAAYFCASSPGQENTEAFFGQGTRLTVV.